This T cell receptor (beta chain) is from a study of technical replicates of blood from a few donors. Method: immunoSEQ multiplex PCR; TCRdb's copy keeps in-frame clones and lacks some. The table shows some 83,000 clones, with approximately 93% occurring only once. From germline, CDR1 is SGHTA and CDR2 FQGNSA. The CDR3 runs to 15 residues. V trimming: 5 bases; J trimming: 2 bases; junction bases outside the gene matches: 4. The rearrangement joins TRBV7-2 to TRBJ2-7, with TRBD2 matching over 12 bases. Input material: T cells isolated from PBMCs. This sequence was found in a human donor in good health. For the CDR3, the DNA is TGTGCCAGCAGCCAGGGACTAGCGGGTGCCTACGAGCAGTACTTC. Amino acid sequence: CASSQGLAGAYEQYF.